This T cell receptor (beta chain) was found in a study of radiation and T cells in renal cell carcinoma. Study outcomes and limitations: From baseline, blood top tumor clonotypes peaked at 2 weeks post-radiation.

Remarks on this clone: Antigen specificity is unknown.

Time point reported: blood 4 weeks post-SBRT, at nephrectomy. Treatment specified: 15 Gy SBRT to primary tumor, nephrectomy 4 weeks later. After SBRT, blood was collected at 2 and 4 weeks, plus baseline. Sequenced by immunoSEQ multiplex PCR; TCRdb stores in-frame clones only, minus some. Among roughly 170,000 clones listed, about 88% were seen once. Per germline, CDR1 SGHTA and CDR2 FQGNSA. V was pared by 5 bases and J by 0 bases, with 2 bases between. The CDR3 consists of 11 residues. This clonotype was sampled from a woman in her 50s with renal cell carcinoma. The sample consisted of blood, taken from a patient whose treatment included radiotherapy and nephrectomy. This sequence joins TRBV7-2 and TRBJ2-7, with D unresolved. This CDR3 reads CASSRSYEQYF. Written as DNA, the CDR3 is TGTGCCAGCAGCCGCTCCTACGAGCAGTACTTC.